This is a list of T cell receptor beta chains from one sample in a study of cytomegalovirus exposure and HLA in healthy donors. Using immunoSEQ multiplex PCR, the repertoire was profiled, and TCRdb retains in-frame clones only, with some absent. There are approximately 110,000 clones in the sample; roughly 82% occur only once, and around 4% lies in the top ten. Sequences were obtained from PBMCs. Every receptor here comes from a human donor in good health. CDR3s include the opening cysteine and the closing phenylalanine or tryptophan. A D gene is named only where the DNA matches it firmly. For some rows the clone size is stated as once, few or many, or as a class when expanded; others skip it.

V,J,size,D,DNA,CDR3
TRBV28,TRBJ2-2,.,TRBD1,TGTGCCAGCAGTTTATGGGGGACAGTAAAATCCGGGGAGCTGTTTTTT,CASSLWGTVKSGELFF
TRBV4-1,TRBJ1-6,.,TRBD1,TGCGCCAGCAGCCGCACACAGGGGGCCAATTCACCCCTCCACTTT,CASSRTQGANSPLHF
TRBV7-8,TRBJ2-7,.,TRBD1,TGTGCCAGCAGCCCCGGGACAGGGGTCGAGCAGTACTTC,CASSPGTGVEQYF
TRBV11-2,TRBJ1-2,.,.,TGTGCCAGCAGCTTAGGACAGCACGGGTCCAACTATGGCTACACCTTC,CASSLGQHGSNYGYTF
TRBV5-1,TRBJ2-7,few,.,TGCGCCAGCAGCTCCTCGGCAGGGGCACACGAGCAGTACTTC,CASSSSAGAHEQYF
TRBV30,TRBJ2-5,.,.,TGTGCCTGGAGTGAAGCGGGTCTTCAAGAGACCCAGTACTTC,CAWSEAGLQETQYF
TRBV27,TRBJ2-7,.,.,TGTGCCAGCAGTTTAGCGGGGGCATCCCCGGGCTACGAGCAGTACTTC,CASSLAGASPGYEQYF
TRBV28,TRBJ1-2,once,.,TGTGCCAGCAGTTTACAGGGGTTGGGAAGCCGAAACTATGGCTACACCTTC,CASSLQGLGSRNYGYTF
TRBV6-5,TRBJ2-2,.,TRBD1,TGTGCCAGCGAACAGGGGGCCGGCGGGGAGCTGTTTTTT,CASEQGAGGELFF
TRBV28,TRBJ1-5,.,.,TGTGCCAGCAGTGGCATGGGGCAGGGCAATCAGCCCCAGCATTTT,CASSGMGQGNQPQHF
TRBV6-1,TRBJ1-5,.,TRBD1,TGTGCCAGCAGTGGCGGGACAGGGGAGTTTGGCAATCAGCCCCAGCATTTT,CASSGGTGEFGNQPQHF
TRBV28,TRBJ1-2,.,TRBD1,TGTGCCAGCACTTATCAGGGGGTGTATGGCTACACCTTC,CASTYQGVYGYTF
TRBV27,TRBJ1-1,.,.,TGTGCCAGCAGTCTCAACGGGGGATTTATGAACACTGAAGCTTTCTTT,CASSLNGGFMNTEAFF
TRBV27,TRBJ1-2,.,TRBD1,TGTGCCAGCAAGGGTTCAGGGGGCCCTGTTGGCTACACCTTC,CASKGSGGPVGYTF
TRBV2,TRBJ1-5,few,.,TGTGCCAGCAGTGAAGGTAACAGGGTCCAGCCCCAGCATTTT,CASSEGNRVQPQHF
TRBV4-2,TRBJ1-1,once,.,TGTGCCAGCAGCCAAGACAGTAACACTGAAGCTTTCTTT,CASSQDSNTEAFF
TRBV4-1,TRBJ2-1,.,.,TGCGCCAGCAGCCAAGCTCGCGGAACCTACAATGAGCAGTTCTTC,CASSQARGTYNEQFF
TRBV27,TRBJ1-5,.,.,TGTGCCAGCAGTTTGACCCGAAACAGGGCAGGTCAGCCCCAGCATTTT,CASSLTRNRAGQPQHF
TRBV7-6,TRBJ1-1,.,.,TGTGCCAGCAGCCAACAGGGAAGGAACACTGAAGCTTTCTTT,CASSQQGRNTEAFF
TRBV15,TRBJ1-4,.,TRBD1,TGTGCCACCAGCAGAGGGACAGGGAAGGAAAAACTGTTTTTT,CATSRGTGKEKLFF
TRBV10-1,TRBJ2-1,.,.,TGCGCCAGCACCCAGGCCCCGGGAGCCCCTTACAATGAGCAGTTCTTC,CASTQAPGAPYNEQFF
TRBV7-2,TRBJ2-7,.,TRBD2,TGTGCCAGCAGCTCAGGACTAGCGGGAGCCTACGAGCAGTACTTC,CASSSGLAGAYEQYF
TRBV10-1,TRBJ2-7,.,TRBD2,TGCGCCAGCAGCGTTAGAGGGACTAGCCGACCGGAGCAGTACTTC,CASSVRGTSRPEQYF
TRBV7-9,TRBJ1-1,once,.,TGTGCCAGCAGCTTGGGGGAGGGACTCGGAGCTTTCTTT,CASSLGEGLGAFF
TRBV7-6,TRBJ2-1,once,TRBD2,TGTGCCAGCAGCGTAACGGGAGGCGCCTACAATGAGCAGTTCTTC,CASSVTGGAYNEQFF
TRBV6-5,TRBJ2-5,.,TRBD2,TGTGCCAGCAGTTACTCAGGACTAGCGTTCCAAGAGACCCAGTACTTC,CASSYSGLAFQETQYF
TRBV15,TRBJ2-1,.,TRBD1,TGTGCCACCAGCAGAGATGGCGGGCCCGGGACAGGGGCGTACAATGAGCAGTTCTTC,CATSRDGGPGTGAYNEQFF
TRBV28,TRBJ1-5,few,TRBD1,TGTGCCAGCCAGGTGGGACAGGCTTATCAGCCCCAGCATTTT,CASQVGQAYQPQHF
TRBV19,TRBJ2-7,.,TRBD2,TGTGCCAGTAGTATGCAGCGGGAGGCCTCCTACGAGCAGTACTTC,CASSMQREASYEQYF
TRBV9,TRBJ1-1,.,.,TGTGCCAGCAGCGTAGACAGAACACCTCACACTGAAGCTTTCTTT,CASSVDRTPHTEAFF
TRBV10-3,TRBJ1-1,.,.,TGTGCCATCAGTGATCAGGGGCTTAACACTGAAGCTTTCTTT,CAISDQGLNTEAFF
TRBV12-5,TRBJ2-2,.,TRBD2,TGTGCTAGTGGTTTGGTAGGGCGGGAGAAGCACCGGGGAGCTGTTTTT,CASGLVGREKHRGAVF
TRBV2,TRBJ1-1,few,.,TGTGCCAGCGGCCCCAAGCCCAGGACTGAAGCTTTCTTT,CASGPKPRTEAFF
TRBV5-1,TRBJ2-1,.,TRBD2,TGCGCCAGCAGCCTTTCCGGGACTAGCGGTGCGGAGAATGAGCAGTTCTTC,CASSLSGTSGAENEQFF
TRBV11-2,TRBJ2-7,.,TRBD1,TGTGCCAGCAGCTTAGTCGGCAGGGGGCGCCCTTACGAGCAGTACTTC,CASSLVGRGRPYEQYF
TRBV12-5,TRBJ2-3,few,.,TGTGCTAGTGGATCTGAGGGAGATACGCAGTATTTT,CASGSEGDTQYF
TRBV7-9,TRBJ2-2,.,.,TGTGCCAGCAGCCTTAGCGAGAACACCGGGGAGCTGTTTTTT,CASSLSENTGELFF
TRBV19,TRBJ2-3,.,TRBD1,TGTGCCAGTACCACCGGACAGGCGAGCACAGATACGCAGTATTTT,CASTTGQASTDTQYF
TRBV14,TRBJ2-7,.,.,TGTGCCAGCAGCCAAGCCCTTGAAGGGCCCGGGAAGAGCTCTCGCTACGAGCAGTACTTC,CASSQALEGPGKSSRYEQYF
TRBV10-2,TRBJ2-5,.,TRBD2,TGCGCCAGCGCTAGCGGGAGGGCCGCAGAGACCCAGTACTTC,CASASGRAAETQYF
TRBV5-6,TRBJ2-1,.,TRBD1,TGTGCCAGCGCCCCCTGGTACAGGGGGAATGAGCAGTTCTTC,CASAPWYRGNEQFF
TRBV20-1,TRBJ1-1,once,.,TGCAGTGCTAAGAGGGACACTGAAGCTTTCTTT,CSAKRDTEAFF
TRBV5-1,TRBJ2-5,.,.,TGCGCCAGCAGCTTGGAAGAGACAGACCTCCAAGAGACCCAGTACTTC,CASSLEETDLQETQYF
TRBV5-6,TRBJ1-1,.,.,TGTGCCAGCAGCATAGGCGGGAGAACGGTCACTGAAGCTTTCTTT,CASSIGGRTVTEAFF
TRBV9,TRBJ1-1,.,TRBD1,TGTGCCAGCAGCCCAAACAGGGGGGTTAACACTGAAGCTTTCTTT,CASSPNRGVNTEAFF
TRBV7-8,TRBJ2-5,.,TRBD1,TGTGCCAGCAGCAACCGGGACAGCCAAGAGACCCAGTACTTC,CASSNRDSQETQYF
TRBV4-1,TRBJ1-1,once,.,TGCGCCAGCAGCCCCCGGGGGGGTGGCACTGAAGCTTTCTTT,CASSPRGGGTEAFF
TRBV18,TRBJ2-4,.,.,TGTGCCAGCTCACGTGGAGGGGGCTTAGCCAAAAACATTCAGTACTTC,CASSRGGGLAKNIQYF